Following are 10 T cell receptor beta chains from one sample sequenced in a study of OX40 agonist ivuxolimab in advanced cancers. The method was immunoSEQ multiplex PCR; TCRdb's version includes in-frame clones alone and lacks a portion of them. The repertoire has roughly 40,000 clones, around 91% of them found once; the top ten carry 4.7%. The starting material was CD4+ or CD8+ T cells sorted from blood, obtained in a trial of the OX40 agonist ivuxolimab. The receptors were gathered from an adult with an advanced solid tumor such as melanoma, head and neck, liver or kidney cancer.

This clone is a singleton in its sample. The chain links TRBV9 to TRBJ2-2; TRBD2 matches 11 bases. This CDR3 contains 16 residues. Germline lookup yields CDR1 SGDLS and CDR2 YYNGEE. V was pared by 3 bases and J by 4 bases, with 5 bases of the junction left unmatched. The DNA for the CDR3 is TGTGCCAGCAGCGGGCCTAGCGGGGGGAGCACCGGGGAGCTGTTTTTT. Protein sequence: CASSGPSGGSTGELFF.

This chain links TRBV18 with TRBJ2-3, with unresolved D. This CDR3 contains 11 residues. V lost 5 bases to trimming and J lost 8 bases, with 8 bases between them. From germline, CDR1 is KGHSH and CDR2 LQKENI. The chain's CDR3 is CASSASGTQYF. For the CDR3, the DNA is TGTGCCAGCTCAGCCTCAGGTACGCAGTATTTT.

The chain is built from TRBV7-9 and TRBJ1-3; D not resolved. This CDR3 has 15 amino acids. CDR1 and CDR2 from the germline V gene are SEHNR and FQNEAQ (reference sequence). V was clipped by 5 bases and J by 7 bases, with 18 bases between them. CDR3 in DNA: TGTGCCAGCAGCCCCAAGGTCAGGTTAGGGAACACCATATATTTT. Residues: CASSPKVRLGNTIYF.

The chain is built from TRBV12-2 and TRBJ2-3. TRBV12-2 is deemed a pseudogene. CDR3 length equals 17 residues. Here the CDR3 DNA reads TGTGCAAGTCGCTACCTCAGGGAGCCGATTATCGGAGATACGCAGTATTTT. This translates into CASRYLREPIIGDTQYF.

This chain links TRBV2 with TRBJ2-3, with a tentative D call TRBD2 (5 bases). V lost 7 bases, J lost 2 bases, and 10 bases lay in between. This CDR3 has 13 residues. The germline V gene encodes CDR1 SNHLY and CDR2 FYNNEI. This chain's CDR3 is CASMLRDTDTQYF. In nucleotides, the CDR3 is TGTGCCAGCATGCTGAGGGACACAGATACGCAGTATTTT.

The chain uses TRBV9 and TRBJ2-7; 11 bases agree with TRBD1. After removal of 3 bases from V and 5 bases from J, the junction contained 10 bases not matched to a gene. The CDR3 runs to 16 residues. Germline V gives CDR1 SGDLS, CDR2 YYNGEE. CDR3 amino acids: CASSERTGQGVDEQYF. DNA for the CDR3: TGTGCCAGCAGCGAACGGACGGGACAGGGGGTCGACGAGCAGTACTTC.

The chain is built from TRBV5-1 and TRBJ1-1; D is uncertain. The CDR3 sequence is 14 residues long. V lost 6 bases, J lost 2 bases, and 14 bases lay in between. The germline V gene has CDR1 SGHRS and CDR2 YFSETQ. This chain's CDR3 is CASKEAPPNTEAFF. The DNA of the CDR3 is TGCGCCAGCAAGGAGGCGCCCCCCAACACTGAAGCTTTCTTT.

The chain uses TRBV11-2 and TRBJ1-3; 8 bases are a match to TRBD1. V lost 5 bases to trimming and J lost 4 bases; unmatched junction nucleotides: 4. The germline gives CDR1 SGHAT, CDR2 FQNNGV. The CDR3 loop spans 14 amino acids. CDR3 sequence: CASSTTGGGNTIYF. As DNA, the CDR3 is TGTGCCAGCAGCACAACAGGGGGAGGAAACACCATATATTTT.

This rearrangement joins TRBV27 to TRBJ1-1; no clear D gene. There are 16 residues in the CDR3. CDR1 MNHEY and CDR2 SMNVEV come from the germline V gene (reference sequence). Trimming pared 0 bases from V and 1 base from J, leaving 12 bases between. The CDR3 nucleotides read TGTGCCAGCAGTTTATCGATCGGAGCAGCGAACACTGAAGCTTTCTTT. Its translation is CASSLSIGAANTEAFF.

This clone occurred once. The V and J genes are TRBV4-1 and TRBJ1-5, with 11 nucleotides matching TRBD1. The CDR3 is 16 amino acids. The V gene end was trimmed by 4 bases and the J gene end by 5 bases; junction bases not matched to a gene: 7. Germline V gene sequence: CDR1 MGHRA, CDR2 YSYEKL. The CDR3 region is CASSRGRTGGYQPQHF. The DNA of the CDR3 is TGCGCCAGCAGCCGAGGAAGGACAGGGGGCTATCAGCCCCAGCATTTT.